Listed here is a single T cell receptor beta chain. The antigen remains unidentified. T lymphocytes (CD4+ and CD8+) were sorted from PBMCs. It was cDNA, reverse transcribed from extracted RNA, that served as the sequencing template. Libraries were prepared by immunoSEQ multiplex PCR; TCRdb keeps only in-frame clonotypes and omits some of them. The sample holds 120,000 to 150,000 clones, approximately 60% seen once. The sample belongs to a study of CD8+ T cells in alopecia areata. Broader study findings: Lesional scalp exceeded normal scalp in clonality, especially in alopecia totalis/universalis. Patients shared TCRs less clearly than mice did, possibly for HLA-related reasons. Scalp samples also contribute reads from the resident alphabeta T cells found in normal skin.

Trimming stripped 8 bases from V and 9 bases from J, with 14 bases between. The germline V gene has CDR1 SNHLY and CDR2 FYNNEI. The CDR3 runs 12 residues. This chain connects TRBV2 to TRBJ2-1, with D perhaps matching TRBD2 (5 bases). The clonotype was recovered from a human donor in good health. The sequenced sample consisted of CD8+ T cells sorted from blood. CDR3 residues: CASVTTGSEQFF. Here the CDR3 DNA reads TGTGCCAGCGTGACGACGGGAAGTGAGCAGTTCTTC. The full variable domain, rest sourced from reference TRBV2 and TRBJ2-1, is EPEVTQTPSHQVTQMGQEVILRCVPISNHLYFYWYRQILGQKVEFLVSFYNNEISEKSEIFDDQFSVERPDGSNFTLKIRSTKLEDSAMYFCASVTTGSEQFFGPGTRLTVL.